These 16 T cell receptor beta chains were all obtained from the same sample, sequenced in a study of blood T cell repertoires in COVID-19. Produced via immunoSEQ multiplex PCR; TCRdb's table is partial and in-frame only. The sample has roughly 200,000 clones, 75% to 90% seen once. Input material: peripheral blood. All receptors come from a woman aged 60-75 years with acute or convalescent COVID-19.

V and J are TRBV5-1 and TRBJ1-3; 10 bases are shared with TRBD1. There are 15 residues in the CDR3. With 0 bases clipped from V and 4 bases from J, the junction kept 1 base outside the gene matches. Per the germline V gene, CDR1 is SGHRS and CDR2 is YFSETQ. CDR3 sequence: CASSLAGQGGNTIYF. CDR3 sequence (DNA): TGCGCCAGCAGCTTGGCGGGACAGGGGGGAAACACCATATATTTT.

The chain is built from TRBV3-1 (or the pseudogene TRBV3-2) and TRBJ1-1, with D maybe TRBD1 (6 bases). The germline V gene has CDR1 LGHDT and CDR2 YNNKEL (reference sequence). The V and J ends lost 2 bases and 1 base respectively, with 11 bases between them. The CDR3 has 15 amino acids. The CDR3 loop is CASSQTQGGNTEAFF. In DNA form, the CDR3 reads TGTGCCAGCAGCCAAACACAGGGTGGGAACACTGAAGCTTTCTTT.

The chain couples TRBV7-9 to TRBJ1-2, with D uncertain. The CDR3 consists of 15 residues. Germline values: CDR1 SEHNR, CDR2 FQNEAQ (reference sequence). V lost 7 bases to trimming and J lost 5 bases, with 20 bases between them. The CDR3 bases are TGTGCCAGCAACCAAGGCGAAGGGAGTAATTATGGCTACACCTTC. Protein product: CASNQGEGSNYGYTF.

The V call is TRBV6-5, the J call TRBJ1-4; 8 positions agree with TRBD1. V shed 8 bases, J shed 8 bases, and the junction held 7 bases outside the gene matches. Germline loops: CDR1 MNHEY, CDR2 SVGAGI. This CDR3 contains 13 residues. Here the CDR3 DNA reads TGTGCCAGCCGGACAGGGTCAAGCGAAAAACTGTTTTTT. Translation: CASRTGSSEKLFF.

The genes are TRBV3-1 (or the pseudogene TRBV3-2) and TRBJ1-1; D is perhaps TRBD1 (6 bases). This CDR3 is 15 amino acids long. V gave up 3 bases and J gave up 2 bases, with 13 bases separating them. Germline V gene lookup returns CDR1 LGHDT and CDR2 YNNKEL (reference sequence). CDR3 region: CASSQMGADNTEAFF. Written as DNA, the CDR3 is TGTGCCAGCAGCCAGATGGGGGCTGATAACACTGAAGCTTTCTTT.

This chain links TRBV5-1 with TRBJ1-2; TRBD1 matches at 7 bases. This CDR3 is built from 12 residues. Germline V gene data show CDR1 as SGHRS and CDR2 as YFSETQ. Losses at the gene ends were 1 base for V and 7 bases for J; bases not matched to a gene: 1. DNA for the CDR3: TGCGCCAGCAGCTTGACAGGGGCTGGCTACACCTTC. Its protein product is CASSLTGAGYTF.

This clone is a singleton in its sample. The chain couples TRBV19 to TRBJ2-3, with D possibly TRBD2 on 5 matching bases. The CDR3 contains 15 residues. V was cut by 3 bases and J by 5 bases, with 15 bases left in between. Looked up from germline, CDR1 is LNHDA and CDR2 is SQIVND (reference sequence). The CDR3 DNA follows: TGTGCCAGTAGTATTAGCGCGGTCGCCGTAGATACGCAGTATTTT. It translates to CASSISAVAVDTQYF.

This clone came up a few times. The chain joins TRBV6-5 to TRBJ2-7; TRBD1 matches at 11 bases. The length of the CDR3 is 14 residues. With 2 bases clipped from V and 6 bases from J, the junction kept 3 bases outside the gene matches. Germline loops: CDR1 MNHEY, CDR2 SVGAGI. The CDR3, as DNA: TGTGCCAGCAGTTACGGACAGGGGGCGTTCGAGCAGTACTTC. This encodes CASSYGQGAFEQYF.

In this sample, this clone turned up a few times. The DNA for the CDR3 is TGTGCCAGCAGCCCCCGGACAGGAGTCTATGGCTACACCTTC. Translation: CASSPRTGVYGYTF. This chain connects TRBV6-6 to TRBJ1-2; TRBD1 aligns across 7 bases. Germline V CDR1 and CDR2: MNHNY, SVGAGI (reference sequence). The CDR3 has 14 residues. The junction had 8 bases not matched to a gene; V was cut back by 6 bases and J by 4 bases.

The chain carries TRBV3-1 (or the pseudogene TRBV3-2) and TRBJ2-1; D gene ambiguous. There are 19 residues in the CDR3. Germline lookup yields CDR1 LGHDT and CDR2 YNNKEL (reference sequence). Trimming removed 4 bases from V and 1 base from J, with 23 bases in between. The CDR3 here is CASSPLRPALPPSYNEQFF. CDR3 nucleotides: TGTGCCAGCAGCCCCCTCAGGCCGGCCCTGCCCCCTTCCTACAATGAGCAGTTCTTC.

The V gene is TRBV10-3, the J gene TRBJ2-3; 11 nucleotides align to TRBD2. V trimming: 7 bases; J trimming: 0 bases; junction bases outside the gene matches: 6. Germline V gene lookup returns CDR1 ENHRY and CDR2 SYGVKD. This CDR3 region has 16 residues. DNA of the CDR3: TGTGCCATCAACCCGACTAGCGGGACTAGCACAGATACGCAGTATTTT. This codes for CAINPTSGTSTDTQYF.

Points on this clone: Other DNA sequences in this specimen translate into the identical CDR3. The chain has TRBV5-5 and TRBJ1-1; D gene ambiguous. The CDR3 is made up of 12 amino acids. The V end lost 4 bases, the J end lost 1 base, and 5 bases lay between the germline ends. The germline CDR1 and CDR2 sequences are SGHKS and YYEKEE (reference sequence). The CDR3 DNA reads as TGTGCCAGCAGCCCGGGGAACACTGAAGCTTTCTTT. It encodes CASSPGNTEAFF.

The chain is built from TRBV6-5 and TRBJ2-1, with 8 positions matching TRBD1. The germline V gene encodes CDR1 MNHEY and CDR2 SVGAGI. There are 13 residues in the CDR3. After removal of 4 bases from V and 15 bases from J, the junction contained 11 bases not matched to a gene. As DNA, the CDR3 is TGTGCCAGCAGTTCTCCCGGGACAGGTATTCGGTTCTTC. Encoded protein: CASSSPGTGIRFF.

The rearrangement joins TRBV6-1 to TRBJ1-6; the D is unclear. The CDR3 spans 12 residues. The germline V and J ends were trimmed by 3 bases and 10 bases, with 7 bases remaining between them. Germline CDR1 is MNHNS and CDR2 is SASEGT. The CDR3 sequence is CASSDRVSPLHF. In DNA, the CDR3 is TGTGCCAGCAGTGATCGGGTCTCACCCCTCCACTTT.

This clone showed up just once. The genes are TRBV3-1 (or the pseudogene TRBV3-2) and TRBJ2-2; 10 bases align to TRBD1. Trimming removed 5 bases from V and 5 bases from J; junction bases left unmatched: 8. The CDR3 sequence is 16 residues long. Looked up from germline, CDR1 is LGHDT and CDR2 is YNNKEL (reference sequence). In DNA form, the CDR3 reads TGTGCCAGCAGCAATACTTGGACAGGGGGTACCGGGGAGCTGTTTTTT. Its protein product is CASSNTWTGGTGELFF.

CDR3: CASSLYGQPQHF. The DNA of the CDR3 is TGTGCCAGCAGTTTATACGGTCAGCCCCAGCATTTT. This chain connects TRBV28 to TRBJ1-5; D gene unclear. The CDR3 spans 12 residues. The V and J ends lost 1 base and 6 bases respectively, with 4 bases between them. Germline CDR1 MDHEN, CDR2 SYDVKM.